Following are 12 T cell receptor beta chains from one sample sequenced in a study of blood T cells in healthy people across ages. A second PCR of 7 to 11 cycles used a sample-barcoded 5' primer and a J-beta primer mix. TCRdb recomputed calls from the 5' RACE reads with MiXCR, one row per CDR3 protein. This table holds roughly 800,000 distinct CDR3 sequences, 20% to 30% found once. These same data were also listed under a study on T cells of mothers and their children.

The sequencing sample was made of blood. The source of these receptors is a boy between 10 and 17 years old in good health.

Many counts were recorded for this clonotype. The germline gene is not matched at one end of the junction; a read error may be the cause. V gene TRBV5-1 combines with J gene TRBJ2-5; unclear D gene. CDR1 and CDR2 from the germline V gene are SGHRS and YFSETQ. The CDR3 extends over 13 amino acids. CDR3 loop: CASSLQIQETQYF. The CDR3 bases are TGTGCCAGCAGTTTGCAGATCCAAGAGACCCAGTACTTC.

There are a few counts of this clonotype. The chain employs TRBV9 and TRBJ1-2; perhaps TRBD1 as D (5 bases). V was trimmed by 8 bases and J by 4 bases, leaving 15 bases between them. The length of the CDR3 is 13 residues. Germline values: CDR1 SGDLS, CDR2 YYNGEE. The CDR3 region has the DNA TGTGCCAGTAGCCTGGGGCAGTTCTATGGCTACACCTTC. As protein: CASSLGQFYGYTF.

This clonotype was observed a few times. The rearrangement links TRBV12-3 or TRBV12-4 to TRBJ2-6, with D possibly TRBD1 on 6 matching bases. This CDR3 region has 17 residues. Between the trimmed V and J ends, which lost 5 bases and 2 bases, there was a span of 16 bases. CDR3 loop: CASSPRLYRAGANVLTF. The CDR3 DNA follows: TGTGCCAGCAGTCCCCGCCTTTACAGGGCTGGGGCCAACGTCCTGACTTTC.

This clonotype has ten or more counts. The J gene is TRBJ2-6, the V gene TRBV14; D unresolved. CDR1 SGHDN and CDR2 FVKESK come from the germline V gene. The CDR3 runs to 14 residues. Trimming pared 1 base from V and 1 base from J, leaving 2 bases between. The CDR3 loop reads CASSQGSGANVLTF. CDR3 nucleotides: TGTGCCAGCAGCCAAGGTTCTGGGGCCAACGTCCTGACTTTC.

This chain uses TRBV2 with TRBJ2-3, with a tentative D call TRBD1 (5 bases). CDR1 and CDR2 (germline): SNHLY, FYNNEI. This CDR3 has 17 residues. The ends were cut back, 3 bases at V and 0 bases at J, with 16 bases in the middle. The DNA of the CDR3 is TGTGCCAGCAGTGACAGTTCGGTAGGGGCCAGCACAGATACGCAGTATTTT. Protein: CASSDSSVGASTDTQYF.

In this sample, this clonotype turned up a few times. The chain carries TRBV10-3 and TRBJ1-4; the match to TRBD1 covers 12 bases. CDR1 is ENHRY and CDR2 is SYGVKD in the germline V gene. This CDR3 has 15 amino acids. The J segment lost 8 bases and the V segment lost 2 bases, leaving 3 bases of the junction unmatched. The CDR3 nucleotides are TGTGCCATCAGTGAGGGGACAGGGGGCGAGGAAAAACTGTTTTTT. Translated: CAISEGTGGEEKLFF.

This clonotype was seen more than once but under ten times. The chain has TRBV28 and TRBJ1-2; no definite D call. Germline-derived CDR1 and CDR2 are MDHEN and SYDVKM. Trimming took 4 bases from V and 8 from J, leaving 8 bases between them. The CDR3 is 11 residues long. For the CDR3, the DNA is TGTGCCAGCAGTTCCGTCGCGGGCTACACCTTC. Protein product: CASSSVAGYTF.

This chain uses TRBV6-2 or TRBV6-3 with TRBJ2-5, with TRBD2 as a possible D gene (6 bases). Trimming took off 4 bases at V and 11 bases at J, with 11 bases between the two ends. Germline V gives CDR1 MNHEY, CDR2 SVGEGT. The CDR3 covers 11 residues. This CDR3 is CASSSWREQYF. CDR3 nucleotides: TGTGCCAGCAGTTCTTGGAGGGAGCAGTACTTC.

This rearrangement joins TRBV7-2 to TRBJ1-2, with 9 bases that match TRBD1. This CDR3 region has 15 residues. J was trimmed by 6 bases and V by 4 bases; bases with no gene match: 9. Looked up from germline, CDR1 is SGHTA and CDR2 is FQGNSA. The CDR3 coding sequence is TGTGCCAGCAGCTCCTGCGCCCGGGACAGGGATGGCTACACCTTC. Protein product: CASSSCARDRDGYTF.

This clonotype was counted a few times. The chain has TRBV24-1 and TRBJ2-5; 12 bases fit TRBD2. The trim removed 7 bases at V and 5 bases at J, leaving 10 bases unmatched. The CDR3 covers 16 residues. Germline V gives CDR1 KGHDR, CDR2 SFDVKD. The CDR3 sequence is CATSGRTSGTRETQYF. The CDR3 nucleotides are TGTGCCACCAGCGGGAGGACTAGCGGGACTCGGGAGACCCAGTACTTC.

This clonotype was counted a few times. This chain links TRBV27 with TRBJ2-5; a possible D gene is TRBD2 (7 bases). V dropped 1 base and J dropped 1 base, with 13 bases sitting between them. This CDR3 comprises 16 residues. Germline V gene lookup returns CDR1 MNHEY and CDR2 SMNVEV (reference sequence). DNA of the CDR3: TGTGCCAGCAGTTTATTAGAGGGGGGGCCCCAAGAGACCCAGTACTTC. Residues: CASSLLEGGPQETQYF.

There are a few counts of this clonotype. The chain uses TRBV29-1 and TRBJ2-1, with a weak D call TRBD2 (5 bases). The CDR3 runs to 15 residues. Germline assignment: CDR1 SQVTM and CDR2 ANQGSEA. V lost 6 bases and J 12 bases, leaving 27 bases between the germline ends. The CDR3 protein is CSVGSGYLTPEGQFF. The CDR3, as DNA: TGCAGCGTGGGGAGCGGATACCTGACACCTGAAGGGCAGTTCTTC.